A single T cell receptor beta chain is shown here with its context. Per the authors' pipeline: Cell counts per sample came from amplifying reference gene primers. Libraries were prepared by immunoSEQ multiplex PCR; TCRdb keeps only in-frame clonotypes and omits some of them. From that table come the V and J calls and clone size; the DNA was used to work out D and trimming. The sample lists 200,000 to 300,000 clones, around 87% occurring once. The data originate from a study of blood T cell repertoires in COVID-19. About the research overall: PBMCs, B-cell-depleted T cells, or T cells provided the cDNA or gDNA that made up the material.

The V and J ends lost 0 bases and 1 base respectively, with 17 bases between them. This CDR3 has 17 residues. Germline CDR1 SGHRS, CDR2 YFSETQ. This chain uses TRBV5-1 with TRBJ2-7; D is perhaps TRBD2 (8 bases). The source of this sequence is a woman between 45 and 60 years old with acute or convalescent COVID-19. Specimen: peripheral blood. The CDR3, as DNA: TGCGCCAGCAGCTTGGTACAGGGGTCTAGCGGGTCCTACGAGCAGTACTTC. Translating it yields CASSLVQGSSGSYEQYF.